This TCR beta chain stems from a study of blood T cell repertoires in COVID-19. About the study: PBMCs, B-cell-depleted T cells, or T cells provided the cDNA or gDNA that made up the material.

Individuals drawn from approximately 22 US areas were about 18 to 90 years old. Symptom resolution, clearance, or two negative PCRs marked donors in Cohort 3 as recovered. After removal of 0 bases from V and 0 bases from J, the junction contained 23 bases not matched to a gene. The CDR3 consists of 23 residues. Germline assignment: CDR1 LGHNT and CDR2 FRNRAP. Repertoires were generated with immunoSEQ multiplex PCR, while TCRdb's copy carries only in-frame clones and drops some. There are approximately 400,000 clones in the sample; around 87% occur only once, and 1.3% lies in the top ten. The sample taken for sequencing was PBMCs or T cells enriched from blood (not recorded which). This clonotype was obtained from a man aged 25 to 40 who had recovered from COVID-19. This rearrangement joins TRBV12-5 to TRBJ2-1; 7 nucleotides line up with TRBD1. CDR3 sequence reads: CASGLVLTRMRGRIEGSYNEQFF. CDR3 in DNA: TGTGCTAGTGGTTTGGTACTTACCCGGATGAGGGGGCGGATTGAGGGCTCCTACAATGAGCAGTTCTTC.